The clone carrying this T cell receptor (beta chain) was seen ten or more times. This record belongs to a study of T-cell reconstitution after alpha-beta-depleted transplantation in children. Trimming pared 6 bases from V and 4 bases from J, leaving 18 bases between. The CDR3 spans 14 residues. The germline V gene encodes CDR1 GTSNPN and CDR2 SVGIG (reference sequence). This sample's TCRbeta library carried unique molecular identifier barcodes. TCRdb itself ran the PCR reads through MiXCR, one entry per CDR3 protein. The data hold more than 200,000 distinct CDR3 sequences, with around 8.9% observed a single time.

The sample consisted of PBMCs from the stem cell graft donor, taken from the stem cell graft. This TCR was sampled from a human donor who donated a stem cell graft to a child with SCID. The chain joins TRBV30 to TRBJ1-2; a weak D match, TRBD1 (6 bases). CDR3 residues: CACPLDSDVYGYTF. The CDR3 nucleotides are TGTGCCTGTCCCTTGGACAGCGACGTCTATGGCTACACCTTC. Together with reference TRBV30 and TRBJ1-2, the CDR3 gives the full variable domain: SQTIHQWPATLVQPVGSPLSLECTVEGTSNPNLYWYRQAAGRGLQLLFYSVGIGQISSEVPQNLSASRPQDRQFILSSKKLLLSDSGFYLCACPLDSDVYGYTFGSGTRLTVV.